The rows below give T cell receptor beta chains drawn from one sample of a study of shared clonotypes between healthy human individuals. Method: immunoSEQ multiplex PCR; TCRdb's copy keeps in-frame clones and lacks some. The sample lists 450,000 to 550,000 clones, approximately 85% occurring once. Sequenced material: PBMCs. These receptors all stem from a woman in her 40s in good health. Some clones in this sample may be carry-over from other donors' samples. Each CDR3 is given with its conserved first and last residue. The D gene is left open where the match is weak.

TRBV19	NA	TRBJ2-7	CASSSRATYEQYF
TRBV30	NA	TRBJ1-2	CAAGGNGYTF
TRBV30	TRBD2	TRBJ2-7	CAWSRETSGSGQYF
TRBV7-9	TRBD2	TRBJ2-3	CASSLGRTSGKDTQYF
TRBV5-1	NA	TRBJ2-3	CASSLGATDTQYF
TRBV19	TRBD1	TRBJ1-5	CASSIGAGTGSYQPQHF
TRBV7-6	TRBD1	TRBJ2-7	CASSFRTGIHEQYF
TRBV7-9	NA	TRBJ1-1	CASSLGANTEAFF
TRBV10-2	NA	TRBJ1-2	CASSEEEGRGYTF
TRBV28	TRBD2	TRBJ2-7	CASSFSTSGSYEQYF
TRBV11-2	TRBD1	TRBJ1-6	CASQRQGAPLGSYNSPLHF
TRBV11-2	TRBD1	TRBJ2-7	CASSRRTGEGYEQYF
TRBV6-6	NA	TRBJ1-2	CASSPDRLYGYTF
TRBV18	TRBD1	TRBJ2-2	CASSPGTGNTGELFF
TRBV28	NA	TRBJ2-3	CASSPGTSVTQYF
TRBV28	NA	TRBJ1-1	CASKRLWDTEAFF
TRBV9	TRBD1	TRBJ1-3	CASSADLGQGGGNTIYF
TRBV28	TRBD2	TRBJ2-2	CASLGLAGVLGELFF
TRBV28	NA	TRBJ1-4	CASSNANGGLTNEKLFF
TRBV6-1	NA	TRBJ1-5	CASSEQGEQPQHF